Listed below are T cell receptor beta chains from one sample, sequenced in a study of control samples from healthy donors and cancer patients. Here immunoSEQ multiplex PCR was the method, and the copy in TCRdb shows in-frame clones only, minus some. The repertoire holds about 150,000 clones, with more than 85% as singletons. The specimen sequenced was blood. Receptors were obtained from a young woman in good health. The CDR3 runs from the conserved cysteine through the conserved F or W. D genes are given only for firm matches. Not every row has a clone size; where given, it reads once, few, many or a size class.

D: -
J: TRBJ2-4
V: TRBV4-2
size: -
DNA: TGTGCCAGCAGCCAAGCGGCAGGGAGTTCAGGCAAAAACATTCAGTACTTC
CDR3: CASSQAAGSSGKNIQYF

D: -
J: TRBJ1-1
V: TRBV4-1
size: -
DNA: TGCGCCAGCAGCCAGATAGACAGGAACGCTGAAGCTTTCTTT
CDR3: CASSQIDRNAEAFF

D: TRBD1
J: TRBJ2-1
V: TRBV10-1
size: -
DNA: TGCGCCAGCAGTGTCACGGGGGGACAGGGGGCCTACAATGAGCAGTTCTTC
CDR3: CASSVTGGQGAYNEQFF

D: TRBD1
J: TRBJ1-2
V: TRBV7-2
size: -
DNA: TGTGCCAGCCGAGGGAGGGGGCACAACTATGGCTACACCTTC
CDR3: CASRGRGHNYGYTF

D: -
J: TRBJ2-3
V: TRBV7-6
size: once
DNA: TGTGCCGGCAGCTTAGGAGGGGGATTCGCAGATACGCAGTATTTT
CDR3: CAGSLGGGFADTQYF

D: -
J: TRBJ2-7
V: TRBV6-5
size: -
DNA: TGTGCCAGCGGGCTTACCGGGGGCTCCTACGAGCAGTACTTC
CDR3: CASGLTGGSYEQYF

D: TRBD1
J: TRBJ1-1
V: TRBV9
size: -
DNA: TGTGCCAGCAGCGTAGGGGGGACAGGGAATGCTGAAGCTTTCTTT
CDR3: CASSVGGTGNAEAFF

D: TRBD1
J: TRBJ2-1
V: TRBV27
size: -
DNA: TGTGCCAGCAGTTTGTTAACAGGGGGCAATGAGCAGTTCTTC
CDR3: CASSLLTGGNEQFF

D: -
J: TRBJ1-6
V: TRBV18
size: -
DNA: TGTGCCAGCTCACTATCTCAGGGGTCAAATTCACCCCTCCACTTT
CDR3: CASSLSQGSNSPLHF

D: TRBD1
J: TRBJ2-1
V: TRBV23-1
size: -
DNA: TGCGCCAGCAGTCAATTCTTCCAAGACAGGGGGGGGAATGAGCAGTTCTTC
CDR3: CASSQFFQDRGGNEQFF

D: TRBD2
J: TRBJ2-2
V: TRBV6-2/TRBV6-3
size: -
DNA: TGTGCCAGCAGTAAACTGGGACTAGCCCGGACGTCGAACACCGGGGAGCTGTTTTTT
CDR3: CASSKLGLARTSNTGELFF

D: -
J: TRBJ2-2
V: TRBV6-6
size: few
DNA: TGTGCCAGCAGTTTTCTGAACACCGGGGAGCTGTTTTTT
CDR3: CASSFLNTGELFF

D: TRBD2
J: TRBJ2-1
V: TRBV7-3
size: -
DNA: TGTGCCAGCAGCCAGAGCGGGAGGCCCGCCTACAATGAGCAGTTCTTC
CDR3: CASSQSGRPAYNEQFF

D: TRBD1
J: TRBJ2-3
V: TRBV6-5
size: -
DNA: TGTGCCAGCAGTTCCCCGGGACAGGGCACAGATACGCAGTATTTT
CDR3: CASSSPGQGTDTQYF

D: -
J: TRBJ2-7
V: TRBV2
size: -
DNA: TGTGCCAGCAGTGAAGCGGGGTGGTACTACGAGCAGTACTTC
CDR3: CASSEAGWYYEQYF

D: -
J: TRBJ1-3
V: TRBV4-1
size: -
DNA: TGCGCCAGCAGCCAACCGGTCACTGGAAACACCATATATTTT
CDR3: CASSQPVTGNTIYF

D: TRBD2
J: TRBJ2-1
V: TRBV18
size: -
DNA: TGTGCCAGCTCACCCACTTCCAGCGGGATTTACAATGAGCAGTTCTTC
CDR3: CASSPTSSGIYNEQFF

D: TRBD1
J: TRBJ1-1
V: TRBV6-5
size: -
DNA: TGTGCCAGCAGTTATGGGACAGGGAGAGACACTGAAGCTTTCTTT
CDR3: CASSYGTGRDTEAFF

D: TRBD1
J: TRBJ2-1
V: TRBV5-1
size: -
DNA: TGCGCCAGCAGCTCTATGACAGGGAATGAGCAGTTCTTC
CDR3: CASSSMTGNEQFF

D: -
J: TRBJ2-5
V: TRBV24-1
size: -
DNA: TGTGCCACTCCAGGGGGACTCTTACAAGAGACCCAGTACTTC
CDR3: CATPGGLLQETQYF

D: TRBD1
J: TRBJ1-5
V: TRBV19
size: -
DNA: TGTGCCACCAGACTAGGCCGACAGGGGAATATGCAGCCCCAGCATTTT
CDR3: CATRLGRQGNMQPQHF

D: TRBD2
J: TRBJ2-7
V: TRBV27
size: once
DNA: TGTGCCAGCAGTTTCGGGACTAACACATACGAGCAGTACTTC
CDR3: CASSFGTNTYEQYF

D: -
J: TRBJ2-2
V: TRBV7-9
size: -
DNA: TGTGCCAGCAGCAACCCAACCCCGGCGGGTTATACCGGGGAGCTGTTTTTT
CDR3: CASSNPTPAGYTGELFF

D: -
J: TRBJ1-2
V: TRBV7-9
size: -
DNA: TGTGCCAGCAGCCCATTGACAGGATCGTATGGCTACACCTTC
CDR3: CASSPLTGSYGYTF

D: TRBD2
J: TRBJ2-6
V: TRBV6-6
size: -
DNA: TGTGCCAGCAGTCTCCACGGGACTAGCCCGACGGGGGCCAACGTCCTGACTTTC
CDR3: CASSLHGTSPTGANVLTF

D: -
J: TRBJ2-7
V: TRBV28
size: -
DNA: TGTGCCAGCAGAGGAAGGGGGGCTTCCTACGAGCAGTACTTC
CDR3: CASRGRGASYEQYF

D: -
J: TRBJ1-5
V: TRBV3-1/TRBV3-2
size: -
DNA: TGTGCCAGCAGCCTGGGTCCGGACGGTAATCAGCCCCAGCATTTT
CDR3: CASSLGPDGNQPQHF

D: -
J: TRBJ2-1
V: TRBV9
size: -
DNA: TGTGCCAGCAGCGGGGAGACCGACGAGGGCTATAGTTGGAATGAGCAGTTCTTC
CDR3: CASSGETDEGYSWNEQFF

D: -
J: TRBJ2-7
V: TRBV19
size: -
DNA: TGTGCCAGTAGTATAGTATCGGACACGAGCTCCTACGAGCAGTACTTC
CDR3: CASSIVSDTSSYEQYF